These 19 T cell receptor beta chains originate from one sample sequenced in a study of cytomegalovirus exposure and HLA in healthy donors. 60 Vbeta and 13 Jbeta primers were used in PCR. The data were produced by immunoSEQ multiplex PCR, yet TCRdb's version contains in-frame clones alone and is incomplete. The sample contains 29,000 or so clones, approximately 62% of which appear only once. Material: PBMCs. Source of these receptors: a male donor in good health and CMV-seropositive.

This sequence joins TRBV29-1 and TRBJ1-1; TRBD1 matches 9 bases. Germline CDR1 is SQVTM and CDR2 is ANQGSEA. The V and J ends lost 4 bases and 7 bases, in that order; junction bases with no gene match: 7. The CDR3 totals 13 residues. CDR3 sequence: CSVAGQGIGEAFF. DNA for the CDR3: TGCAGCGTTGCTGGACAGGGGATAGGTGAAGCTTTCTTT.

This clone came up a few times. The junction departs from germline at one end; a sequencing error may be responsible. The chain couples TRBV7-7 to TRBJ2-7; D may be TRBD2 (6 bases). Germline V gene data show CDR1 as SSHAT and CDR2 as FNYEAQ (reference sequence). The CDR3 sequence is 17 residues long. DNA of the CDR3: TGTGCTAGCAGCCCCTCCTCCCAGCGGGTCGCCTCCTACGAGCAGTACTTC. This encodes CASSPSSQRVASYEQYF.

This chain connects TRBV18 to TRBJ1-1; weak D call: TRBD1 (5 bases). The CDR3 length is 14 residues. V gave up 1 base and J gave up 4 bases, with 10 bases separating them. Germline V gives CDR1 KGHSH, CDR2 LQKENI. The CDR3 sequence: CASSPQGTTTEAFF. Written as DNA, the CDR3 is TGTGCCAGCTCACCACAAGGGACTACCACTGAAGCTTTCTTT.

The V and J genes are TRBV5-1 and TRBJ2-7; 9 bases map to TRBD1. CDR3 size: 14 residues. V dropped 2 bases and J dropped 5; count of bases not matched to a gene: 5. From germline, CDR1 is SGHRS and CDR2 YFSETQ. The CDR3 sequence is CASSFSTGGNEQYF. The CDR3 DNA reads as TGCGCCAGCAGCTTTTCAACAGGGGGCAACGAGCAGTACTTC.

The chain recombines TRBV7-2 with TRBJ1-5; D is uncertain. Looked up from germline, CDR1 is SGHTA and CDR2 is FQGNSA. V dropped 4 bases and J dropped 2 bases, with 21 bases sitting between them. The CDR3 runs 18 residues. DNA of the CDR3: TGTGCCAGCAGCTCAAACCGGGTCACCCGGCCGGGCAATCAGCCCCAGCATTTT. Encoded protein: CASSSNRVTRPGNQPQHF.

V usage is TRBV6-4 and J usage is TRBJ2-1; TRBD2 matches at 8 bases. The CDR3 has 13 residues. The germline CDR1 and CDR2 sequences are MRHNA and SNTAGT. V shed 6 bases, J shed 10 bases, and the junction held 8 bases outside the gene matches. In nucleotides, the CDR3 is TGTGCCAGCAGCGAAGCGGGAGAATCCGAGCAGTTCTTC. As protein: CASSEAGESEQFF.

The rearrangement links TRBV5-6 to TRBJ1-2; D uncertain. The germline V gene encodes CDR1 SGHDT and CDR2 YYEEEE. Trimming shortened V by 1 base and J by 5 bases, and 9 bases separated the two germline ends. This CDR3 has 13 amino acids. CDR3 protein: CASSLSGEYGYTF. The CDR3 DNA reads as TGTGCCAGCAGCTTGTCCGGGGAATATGGCTACACCTTC.

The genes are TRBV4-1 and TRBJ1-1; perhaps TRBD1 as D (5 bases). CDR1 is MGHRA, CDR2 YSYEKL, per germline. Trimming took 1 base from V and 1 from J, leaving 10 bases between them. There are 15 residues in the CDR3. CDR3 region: CASSQGGFRNTEAFF. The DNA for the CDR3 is TGCGCCAGCAGCCAAGGGGGCTTTCGGAACACTGAAGCTTTCTTT.

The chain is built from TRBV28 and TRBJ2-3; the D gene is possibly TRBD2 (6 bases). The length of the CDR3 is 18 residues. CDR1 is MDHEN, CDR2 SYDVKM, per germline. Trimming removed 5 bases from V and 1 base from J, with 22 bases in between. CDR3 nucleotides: TGTGCCAGCAGTCCCCGGCGGGGTGCTGGGTTCGGCACAGATACGCAGTATTTT. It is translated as CASSPRRGAGFGTDTQYF.

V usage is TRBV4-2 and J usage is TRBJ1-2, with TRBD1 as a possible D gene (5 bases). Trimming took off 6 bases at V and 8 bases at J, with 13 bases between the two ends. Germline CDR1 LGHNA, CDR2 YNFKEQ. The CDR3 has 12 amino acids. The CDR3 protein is CASRGDSEGYTF. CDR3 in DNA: TGTGCCAGCAGAGGGGACTCAGAAGGCTACACCTTC.

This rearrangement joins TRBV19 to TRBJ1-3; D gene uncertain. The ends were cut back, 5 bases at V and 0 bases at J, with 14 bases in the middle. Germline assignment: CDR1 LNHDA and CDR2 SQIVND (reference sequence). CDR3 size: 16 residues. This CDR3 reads CASSSPGRASGNTIYF. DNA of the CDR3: TGTGCCAGTAGTTCTCCCGGGAGAGCCTCTGGAAACACCATATATTTT.

CDR3 in amino acids: CASSLVTGTNEKLFF. The DNA for the CDR3 is TGCGCCAGCAGCTTGGTAACAGGGACTAATGAAAAACTGTTTTTT. The rearrangement uses TRBV5-1 and TRBJ1-4; the D gene is possibly TRBD1 (6 bases). V was cut by 0 bases and J by 2 bases, with 8 bases left in between. The germline V gene has CDR1 SGHRS and CDR2 YFSETQ. The CDR3 has 15 residues.

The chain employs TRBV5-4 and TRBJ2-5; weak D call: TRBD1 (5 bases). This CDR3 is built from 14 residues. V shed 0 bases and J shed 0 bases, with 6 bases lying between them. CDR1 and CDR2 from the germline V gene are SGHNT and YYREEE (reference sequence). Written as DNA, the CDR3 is TGTGCCAGCAGCTTGGCAGGGAACCAAGAGACCCAGTACTTC. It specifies CASSLAGNQETQYF.

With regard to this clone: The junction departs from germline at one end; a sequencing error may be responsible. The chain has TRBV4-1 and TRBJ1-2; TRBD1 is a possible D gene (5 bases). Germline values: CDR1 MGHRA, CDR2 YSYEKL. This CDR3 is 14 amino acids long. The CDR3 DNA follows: TGCGCCAGCACCCAAGAAGCAGGGCTACGCGGCTACACCTTC. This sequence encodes CASTQEAGLRGYTF.

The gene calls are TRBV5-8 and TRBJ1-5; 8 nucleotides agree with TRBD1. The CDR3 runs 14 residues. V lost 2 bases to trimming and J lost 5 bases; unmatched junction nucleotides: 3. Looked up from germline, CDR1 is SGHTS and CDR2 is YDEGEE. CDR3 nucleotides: TGTGCCAGCAGCTTAATGGACAGGGATCAGCCCCAGCATTTT. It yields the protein CASSLMDRDQPQHF.

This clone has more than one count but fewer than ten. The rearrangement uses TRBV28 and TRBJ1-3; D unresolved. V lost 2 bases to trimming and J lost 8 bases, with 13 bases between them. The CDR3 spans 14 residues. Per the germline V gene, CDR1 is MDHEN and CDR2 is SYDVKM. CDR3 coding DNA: TGTGCCAGCAGTTTACCCGCCGGGATAGACACCATATATTTT. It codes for CASSLPAGIDTIYF.

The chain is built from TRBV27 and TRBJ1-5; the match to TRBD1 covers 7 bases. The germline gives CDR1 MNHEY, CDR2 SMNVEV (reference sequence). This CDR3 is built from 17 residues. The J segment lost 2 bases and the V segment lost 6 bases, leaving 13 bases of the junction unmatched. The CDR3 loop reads CASREMGADRRNQPQHF. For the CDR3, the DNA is TGTGCCAGCAGAGAAATGGGCGCGGACAGGCGCAATCAGCCCCAGCATTTT.

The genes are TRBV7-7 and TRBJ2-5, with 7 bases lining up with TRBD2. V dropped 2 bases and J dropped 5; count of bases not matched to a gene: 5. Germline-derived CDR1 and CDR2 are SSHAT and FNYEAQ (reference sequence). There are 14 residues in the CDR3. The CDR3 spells CASSLRDYSETQYF. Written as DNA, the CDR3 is TGTGCCAGCAGCTTAAGGGACTACTCTGAGACCCAGTACTTC.

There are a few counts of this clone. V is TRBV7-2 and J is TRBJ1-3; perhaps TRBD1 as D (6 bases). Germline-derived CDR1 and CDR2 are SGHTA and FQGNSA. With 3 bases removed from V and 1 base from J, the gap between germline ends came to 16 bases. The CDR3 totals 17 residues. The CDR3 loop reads CASSFPAGGASGNTIYF. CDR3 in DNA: TGTGCCAGCAGCTTCCCGGCGGGGGGCGCTTCTGGAAACACCATATATTTT.